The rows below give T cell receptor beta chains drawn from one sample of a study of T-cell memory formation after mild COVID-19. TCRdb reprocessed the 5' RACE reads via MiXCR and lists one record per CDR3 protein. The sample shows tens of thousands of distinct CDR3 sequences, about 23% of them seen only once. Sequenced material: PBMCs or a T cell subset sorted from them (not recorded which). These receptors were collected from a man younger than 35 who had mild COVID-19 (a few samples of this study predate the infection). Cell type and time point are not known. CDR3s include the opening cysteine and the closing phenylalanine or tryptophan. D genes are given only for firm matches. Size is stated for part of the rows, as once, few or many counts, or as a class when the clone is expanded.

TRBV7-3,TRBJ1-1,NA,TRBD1,TGTGCCAGCAGCCAGGGGGTGGGTGCTGAAGCTTTCTTT,CASSQGVGAEAFF
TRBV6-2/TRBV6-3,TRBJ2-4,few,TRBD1,TGTGCCAGCAGTTACTTAGGGACAGAAACAAACATTCAGTACTTC,CASSYLGTETNIQYF
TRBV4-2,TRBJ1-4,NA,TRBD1,TGTGCCAGCAGCCAAGATCGGGGGACAGGGGATGAAAAACTGTTTTTT,CASSQDRGTGDEKLFF
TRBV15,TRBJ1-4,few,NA,NA,CATSFPWTGVMKNCFF
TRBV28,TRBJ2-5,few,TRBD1,TGTGCCAGCAGTTCGGACAGGGCTAAGACCGACCAAGAGACCCAGTACTTC,CASSSDRAKTDQETQYF
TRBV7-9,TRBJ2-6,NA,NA,TGTGCCAGCAGCCCTGCCAGGGCCTCTGGGGCCAACGTCCTGACTTTC,CASSPARASGANVLTF
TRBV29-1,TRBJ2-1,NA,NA,TGCAGCGTTGAAGACTCTGTCGTCGGTGGGCATGAGCAGTTCTTC,CSVEDSVVGGHEQFF
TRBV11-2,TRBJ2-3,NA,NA,TGTGCCAGCAGGTACTTAGATACGCAGTATTTT,CASRYLDTQYF
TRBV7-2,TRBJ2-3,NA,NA,TGTGCCAGCAGCCTCGATGACAGGTCCCACACAGATACGCAGTATTTT,CASSLDDRSHTDTQYF
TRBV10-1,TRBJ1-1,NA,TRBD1,TGCGCCAGCAGTGGGGGGACAGGGGACACTGAAGCTTTCTTT,CASSGGTGDTEAFF
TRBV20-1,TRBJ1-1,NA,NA,TGCAGGGCCCGCCCCCCAGACACTGAAGCGTTCTTT,CRARPPDTEAFF
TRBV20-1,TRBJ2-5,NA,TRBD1,TGCAGTGCTAGAATAAAAGGCCGGGACAGGGACCAAGAGACACAGTACTTC,CSARIKGRDRDQETQYF
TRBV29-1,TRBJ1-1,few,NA,TGCAGCGTTGAAGTCCGCGGGGCAGTGGGTACTGAAGCTTTCTTT,CSVEVRGAVGTEAFF
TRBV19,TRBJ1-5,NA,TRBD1,TGTGCCAGTAGTATCCGGGACAGCCTATATCGCAATCAGCCCCAGCATTTT,CASSIRDSLYRNQPQHF
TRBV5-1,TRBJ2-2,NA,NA,TGCGCCAGCAGCTTGGATGGCCGGACCAGCGGGGAGCTGTTTTTT,CASSLDGRTSGELFF